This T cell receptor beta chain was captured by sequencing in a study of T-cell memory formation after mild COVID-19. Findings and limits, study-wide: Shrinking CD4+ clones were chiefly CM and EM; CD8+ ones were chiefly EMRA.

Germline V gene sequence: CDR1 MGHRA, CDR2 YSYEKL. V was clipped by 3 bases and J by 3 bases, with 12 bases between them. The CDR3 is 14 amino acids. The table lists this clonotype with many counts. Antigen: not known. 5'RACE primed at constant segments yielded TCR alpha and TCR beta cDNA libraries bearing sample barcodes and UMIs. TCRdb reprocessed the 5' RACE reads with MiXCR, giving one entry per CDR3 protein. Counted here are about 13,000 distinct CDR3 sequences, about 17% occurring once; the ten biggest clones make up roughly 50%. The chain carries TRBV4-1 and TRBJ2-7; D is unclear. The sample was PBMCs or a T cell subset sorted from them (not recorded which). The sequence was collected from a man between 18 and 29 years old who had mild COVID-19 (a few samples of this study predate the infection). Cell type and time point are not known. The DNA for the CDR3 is TGCGCCAGCAGCCAGTGGACCGAAGACTACGAGCAGTACTTC. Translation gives CASSQWTEDYEQYF.